This T cell receptor (beta chain) derives from a study of blood T cell repertoires in COVID-19. The CDR3 sequence is 12 residues long. V lost 1 base and J lost 14, with 12 bases in between. Germline V gene sequence: CDR1 SEHNR, CDR2 FQNEAQ (reference sequence). Repertoires were generated with immunoSEQ multiplex PCR, while TCRdb's copy carries only in-frame clones and drops some. Of approximately 140,000 clones detected, approximately 80% appear once; the ten largest clones hold more than 7%. This clonotype originated in a human donor with acute or convalescent COVID-19. The donor label of this sample is uncertain. The chain is built from TRBV7-9 and TRBJ2-1; D gene unclear. Sequenced material: peripheral blood. The CDR3 bases are TGTGCCAGCAGCTTAGACGGCAGGTCGGAGTTCTTC. It codes for CASSLDGRSEFF. Complete variable domain (other parts from reference TRBV7-9 and TRBJ2-1): DTGVSQNPRHKITKRGQNVTFRCDPISEHNRLYWYRQTLGQGPEFLTYFQNEAQLEKSRLLSDRFSAERPKGSFSTLEIQRTEQGDSAMYLCASSLDGRSEFFGPGTRLTVL.